This T cell receptor (beta chain) appears in the sequencing data of a study of blood T cell repertoires in COVID-19. Overall study context: Donors in the United States, Italy and Spain gave samples during acute or convalescent COVID-19. The analysed material was cDNA or gDNA that came from T cells, B-cell-depleted T cells, or PBMCs.

In the original workflow: Counts of nucleated cells, estimated from reference gene primer amplification, were obtained. Some clones are missing from TCRdb's copy, which holds only in-frame ones; the method was immunoSEQ multiplex PCR. That table furnishes V, J and clone size, whereas the DNA furnished D and trimming. Found here are about 60,000 clones, approximately 86% of them singletons; the top ten hold around 1.2%. V lost 4 bases and J lost 4, with 10 bases in between. The CDR3 runs 13 residues. Germline V gene sequence: CDR1 KGHSH, CDR2 LQKENI. The TCR originated in a man aged 35-49 years with acute or convalescent COVID-19. This rearrangement joins TRBV18 to TRBJ1-2; D might be TRBD1 (6 bases). Material: peripheral blood. The CDR3 here is CASSRTVVYGYTF. The DNA for the CDR3 is TGTGCCAGCTCACGGACAGTAGTCTATGGCTACACCTTC.